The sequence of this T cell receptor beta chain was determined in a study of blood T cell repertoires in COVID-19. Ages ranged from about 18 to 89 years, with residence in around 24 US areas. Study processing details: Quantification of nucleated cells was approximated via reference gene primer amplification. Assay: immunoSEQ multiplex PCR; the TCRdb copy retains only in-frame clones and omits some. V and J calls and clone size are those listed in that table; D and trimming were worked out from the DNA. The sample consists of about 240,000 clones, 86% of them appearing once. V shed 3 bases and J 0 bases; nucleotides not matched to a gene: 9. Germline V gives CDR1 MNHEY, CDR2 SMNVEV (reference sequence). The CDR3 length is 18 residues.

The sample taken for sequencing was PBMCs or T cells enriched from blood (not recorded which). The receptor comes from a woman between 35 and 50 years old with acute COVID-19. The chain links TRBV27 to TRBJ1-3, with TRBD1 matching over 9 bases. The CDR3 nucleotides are TGTGCCAGCAGTTTCACAAGGGACAGGGAGAGCTCTGGAAACACCATATATTTT. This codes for CASSFTRDRESSGNTIYF.